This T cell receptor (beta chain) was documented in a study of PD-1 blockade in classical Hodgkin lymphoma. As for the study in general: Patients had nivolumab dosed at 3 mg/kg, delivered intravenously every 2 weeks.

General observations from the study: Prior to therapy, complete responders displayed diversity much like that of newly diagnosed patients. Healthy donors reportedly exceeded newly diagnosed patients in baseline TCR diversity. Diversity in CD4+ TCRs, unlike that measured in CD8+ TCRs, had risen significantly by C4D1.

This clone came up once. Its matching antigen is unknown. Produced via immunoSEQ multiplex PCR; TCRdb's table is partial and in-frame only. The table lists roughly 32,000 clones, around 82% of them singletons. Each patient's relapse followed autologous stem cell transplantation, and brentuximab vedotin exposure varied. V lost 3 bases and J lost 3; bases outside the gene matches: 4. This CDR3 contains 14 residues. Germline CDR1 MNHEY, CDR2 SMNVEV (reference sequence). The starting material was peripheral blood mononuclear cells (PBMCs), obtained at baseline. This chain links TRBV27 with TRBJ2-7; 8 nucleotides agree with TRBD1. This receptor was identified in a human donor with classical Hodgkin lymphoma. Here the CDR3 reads CASSLGTGLYEQYF. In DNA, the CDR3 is TGTGCCAGCAGTTTGGGGACAGGTCTCTACGAGCAGTACTTC.